By its share, the clone carrying this T cell receptor (beta chain) is medium-sized. The antigen remains unidentified. The source of the sample is a study of T cells in localized non-small cell lung cancer. Findings and caveats of the study: Analysis by sequencing included only one tumor region, so heterogeneity remains possible. Uninvolved adjacent lung had higher T cell clonality than tumor and all other tissues.

The length of the CDR3 is 14 residues. Per the germline V gene, CDR1 is SGDLS and CDR2 is YYNGEE. The V and J ends lost 0 bases and 8 bases respectively, with 9 bases between them. The data were produced by immunoSEQ multiplex PCR, yet TCRdb's version contains in-frame clones alone and is incomplete. The sample records nearly 2,000 clones, about a third being singletons. The sample here was lung tumor tissue, taken before any cancer treatment. The chain has TRBV9 and TRBJ1-6, with D perhaps matching TRBD1 (5 bases). The TCR comes from an older male donor with stage I squamous cell lung carcinoma. CDR3 amino acids: CASSVVQEDSPLHF. The DNA for the CDR3 is TGTGCCAGCAGCGTAGTACAGGAGGATTCACCCCTCCACTTT.